This entry concerns a single T cell receptor beta chain. There is no known antigen for this receptor. No much larger clone is present one base from it, and per-base qualities are unavailable. CDR1 LGHDT and CDR2 YNNKEL were looked up in the germline V gene (reference sequence). The CDR3 covers 16 residues, taking in both the cysteine and the phenylalanine. The only DNA kept is the CDR3, 48 bases in frame from the first base. V is trimmed back by 0 bases and J by 4 bases, and the junction contains 8 bases that no gene match accounts for. This sample is drawn from a study of control samples from healthy donors and cancer patients (dated by TCRdb to the early 2020s). Receptor libraries were prepared by the immunoSEQ multiplex PCR assay. This is the immuneACCESS table as TCRdb keeps it, with only in-frame sequences that have V and J called. A part of the clones is gone; compared with another copy, unresolved V genes explain less than half, and the rest is unexplained. The sample includes some 170,000 clones, with less than 95% observed a single time. 12% to 15% of the sample is in the top ten clones.

The V gene is TRBV3-1 (or the pseudogene TRBV3-2) and the J gene is TRBJ1-2; 7 central nucleotides agree with TRBD1. The sequence derives from a man in his sixties with colorectal cancer. The source material was PBMCs. The sequenced DNA is TGTGCCAGCAGCCAAGAAACCCTGACAGGGTCCTATGGCTACACCTTC. This yields the protein CASSQETLTGSYGYTF.